This TCR beta chain appears in the sequencing data of a study of T-cell memory formation after mild COVID-19. Study as a whole: Most TCR clusters belonged to a single donor.

A few counts support this clonotype. Amplification by 5'RACE using constant-segment primers produced TCR alpha and TCR beta cDNA libraries that carried sample barcodes and UMIs. TCRdb redid the calling of the 5' RACE reads with MiXCR, one entry per CDR3 protein. The sample has about 560,000 distinct CDR3 sequences; 17% are singletons. Trimming shortened V by 6 bases and J by 0 bases, and 15 bases separated the two germline ends. This CDR3 is 16 amino acids long. In germline, CDR1 is MNHEY, CDR2 SMNVEV (reference sequence). The chain combines TRBV27 with TRBJ2-4; D gene unclear. Sequenced input: PBMCs or a T cell subset sorted from them (not recorded which). The TCR comes from an adult woman who had mild COVID-19 (a few samples of this study predate the infection). Cell type and time point are not known. CDR3 sequence: CASSPSPSLAKNIQYF. CDR3 DNA: TGTGCCAGCAGCCCCTCCCCGTCTCTAGCCAAAAACATTCAGTACTTC.